This TCR beta chain was documented in a study of blood T cells in healthy people across ages. At least ten counts were recorded for this clonotype. As yet, its antigen is unknown. V lost 8 bases and J 8 bases, leaving 18 bases between the germline ends. The CDR3 extends over 13 amino acids. Broader study findings: Unsorted PBMCs ruled out conclusive naive versus antigen-experienced comparison.

The second PCR ran about 6 to 11 cycles with a sample-barcoded 5' primer and J-beta primers. Each cDNA molecule was tagged by a template-switch adaptor with 12 random nucleotides. Via MiXCR, TCRdb re-called the 5' RACE reads, giving one row per CDR3 protein. The sample records roughly 650,000 distinct CDR3 sequences, 32% being singletons. Sequenced: blood. The TCR sequence derives from a woman of 80 years or more in good health. V usage is TRBV12-3 or TRBV12-4 and J usage is TRBJ1-1; D may be TRBD1 (6 bases). In DNA, the CDR3 is TGTGCCAGCCGGGGGTCCGGGGGGCGGGAAGCTTTCTTT. Amino acids: CASRGSGGREAFF.